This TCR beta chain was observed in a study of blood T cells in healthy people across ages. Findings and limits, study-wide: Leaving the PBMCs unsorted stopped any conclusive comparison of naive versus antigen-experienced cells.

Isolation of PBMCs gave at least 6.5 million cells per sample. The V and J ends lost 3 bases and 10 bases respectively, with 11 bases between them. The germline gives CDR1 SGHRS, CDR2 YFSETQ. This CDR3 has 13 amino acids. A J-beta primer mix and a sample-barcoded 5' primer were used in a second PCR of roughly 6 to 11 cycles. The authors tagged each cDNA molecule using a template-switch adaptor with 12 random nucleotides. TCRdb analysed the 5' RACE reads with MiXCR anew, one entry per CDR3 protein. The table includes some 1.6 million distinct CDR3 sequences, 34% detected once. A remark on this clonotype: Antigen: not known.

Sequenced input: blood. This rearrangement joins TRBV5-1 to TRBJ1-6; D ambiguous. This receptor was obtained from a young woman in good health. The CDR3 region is CASSSDLGSPLHF. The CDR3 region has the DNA TGCGCCAGCAGCTCGGACCTTGGGTCACCCCTCCACTTT.